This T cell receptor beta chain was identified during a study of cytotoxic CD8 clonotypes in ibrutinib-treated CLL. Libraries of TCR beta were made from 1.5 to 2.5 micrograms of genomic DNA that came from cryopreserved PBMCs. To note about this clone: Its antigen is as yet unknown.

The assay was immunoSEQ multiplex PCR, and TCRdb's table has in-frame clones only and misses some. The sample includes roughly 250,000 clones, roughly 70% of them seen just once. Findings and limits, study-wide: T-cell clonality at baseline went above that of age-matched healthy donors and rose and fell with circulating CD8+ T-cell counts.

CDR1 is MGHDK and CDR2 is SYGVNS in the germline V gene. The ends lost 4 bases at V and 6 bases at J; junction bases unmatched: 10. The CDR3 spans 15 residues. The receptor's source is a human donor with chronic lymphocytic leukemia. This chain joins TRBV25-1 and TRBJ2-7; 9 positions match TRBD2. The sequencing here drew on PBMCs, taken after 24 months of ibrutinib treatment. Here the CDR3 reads CASSVSGSQGGEQYF. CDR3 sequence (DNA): TGTGCCAGCAGTGTTAGCGGGAGCCAGGGGGGCGAGCAGTACTTC.